What follows are 27 T cell receptor beta chains derived from one specimen sequenced in a study of T cell responses to AZD1222 COVID-19 vaccine. Sequencing was performed with immunoSEQ multiplex PCR; in TCRdb, only in-frame clones are kept and a portion is missing. The sample lists around 140,000 clones, more than 85% occurring once. Material: peripheral blood, obtained on day 0 of AZD1222 vaccination. These receptors all come from an adult in good health.

V gene TRBV15 combines with J gene TRBJ2-5; the D call may be TRBD1 or TRBD2 (5 bases each). This CDR3 comprises 13 residues. V was cut by 0 bases and J by 5 bases, with 7 bases left in between. Germline CDR1 reads LNHNV; CDR2 reads YYDKDF (reference sequence). The CDR3, as DNA: TGTGCCACCAGCAGAGACGAGGGGGAGACCCAGTACTTC. Translating gives CATSRDEGETQYF. The entire variable domain, with the rest obtained from reference TRBV15 and TRBJ2-5, is as follows: DAMVIQNPRYQVTQFGKPVTLSCSQTLNHNVMYWYQQKSSQAPKLLFHYYDKDFNNEADTPDNFQSRRPNTSFCFLDIRSPGLGDTAMYLCATSRDEGETQYFGPGTRLLVL.

This chain links TRBV20-1 with TRBJ2-7, with 9 bases lining up with TRBD2. Germline CDR1 is DFQATT and CDR2 is SNEGSKA (reference sequence). CDR3 length equals 13 residues. The junction had 3 bases not matched to a gene; V was cut back by 3 bases and J by 3 bases. The CDR3 protein is CSASSGSLYEQYF. The CDR3 DNA reads TGCAGTGCTAGTAGCGGGAGTCTCTACGAGCAGTACTTC.

A single count supports this clone. This chain connects TRBV18 to TRBJ1-1; tentative D call: TRBD1 (6 bases). V was pared by 7 bases and J by 8 bases, with 17 bases between. The CDR3 totals 13 residues. The germline V gene has CDR1 KGHSH and CDR2 LQKENI. The CDR3 DNA reads as TGTGCCAGCTTCGAGGGGGGGCCGGTGGAAGCTTTCTTT. As protein: CASFEGGPVEAFF.

V and J are TRBV19 and TRBJ2-3, with unresolved D. The V end was cut by 8 bases, the J end by 1 base, with 10 bases between. The V gene's germline CDR1 is LNHDA and CDR2 SQIVND (reference sequence). The CDR3 covers 13 residues. The chain's CDR3 is CASGPTGTDTQYF. The CDR3 region has the DNA TGTGCCAGTGGTCCGACGGGCACAGATACGCAGTATTTT.

The CDR3 is CASSRRQGSWTRRETQYF. The CDR3 DNA reads as TGTGCCAGTAGTAGGAGACAGGGGTCCTGGACTAGACGAGAGACCCAGTACTTC. The chain has TRBV19 and TRBJ2-5; tentative D call: TRBD1 (8 bases). Germline CDR1 reads LNHDA; CDR2 reads SQIVND (reference sequence). The CDR3 spans 18 residues. Trimming stripped 4 bases from V and 4 bases from J, with 25 bases between.

The CDR3 region is CAGNREPTEAFF. CDR3 nucleotides: TGCGCCGGAAACCGGGAACCTACTGAAGCTTTCTTT. The V gene is TRBV5-1, the J gene TRBJ1-1; no reliable D call. The CDR3 has 12 residues. With 10 bases removed from V and 5 bases from J, the gap between germline ends came to 15 bases. CDR1 and CDR2 (germline): SGHRS, YFSETQ.

The J gene is TRBJ2-3, the V gene TRBV15; 10 bases are a match to TRBD2. This CDR3 region has 15 residues. V shed 7 bases, J shed 6 bases, and the junction held 10 bases outside the gene matches. The V gene's germline CDR1 is LNHNV and CDR2 YYDKDF (reference sequence). DNA for the CDR3: TGTGCCACCACCACGAGAGCGGGAGGGGAGGATACGCAGTATTTT. It is translated as CATTTRAGGEDTQYF.

Notes on this clone: A clone one base away is much larger, so this may be a read error. V and J are TRBV7-9 and TRBJ1-2; maybe TRBD1 (6 bases). Germline CDR1 is SEHNR and CDR2 is FQNEAQ (reference sequence). The CDR3 totals 15 residues. V dropped 1 base and J dropped 8 bases, with 17 bases sitting between them. CDR3 coding DNA: TGTGCCAGCAGCTTAGGACAACCGGGGGCTTGGGGCTACACCTTC. It specifies CASSLGQPGAWGYTF.

The genes are TRBV18 and TRBJ1-6, with D unresolved. Deletions cut 5 bases from V and 0 bases from J, with 8 bases between. The CDR3 length is 15 residues. In germline, CDR1 is KGHSH, CDR2 LQKENI. Here the CDR3 DNA reads TGTGCCAGCTCAAGCAAGACCTCCTATAATTCACCCCTCCACTTT. Its translation is CASSSKTSYNSPLHF.

The chain joins TRBV27 to TRBJ2-7; 16 bases are a match to TRBD2. Germline CDR1 and CDR2: MNHEY and SMNVEV (reference sequence). J gave up 2 bases and V 3 bases, and 4 bases lay outside the gene matches. The CDR3 loop spans 17 amino acids. CDR3: CASSFSGLAGGPYEQYF. CDR3 sequence (DNA): TGTGCCAGCAGTTTCTCGGGACTAGCGGGAGGGCCCTACGAGCAGTACTTC.

The J gene is TRBJ2-3, the V gene TRBV7-2, with TRBD2 identical over 12 bases. Losses at the gene ends were 5 bases for V and 8 bases for J; bases not matched to a gene: 5. The germline V gene encodes CDR1 SGHTA and CDR2 FQGNSA. The CDR3 has 14 residues. The CDR3 DNA reads as TGTGCCAGCAGCGCGACTAGCGGGGGCGGTACGCAGTATTTT. It is translated as CASSATSGGGTQYF.

The sample holds one count of this clone. The chain carries TRBV10-3 and TRBJ2-5; tentatively, D is TRBD1 (5 bases). Looked up from germline, CDR1 is ENHRY and CDR2 is SYGVKD. Trimming left V 2 bases short and J 4 bases short, with 11 bases between. The CDR3 consists of 14 residues. CDR3 protein: CAISEGRAGETQYF. CDR3 nucleotides: TGTGCCATCAGTGAGGGCAGGGCCGGAGAGACCCAGTACTTC.

The chain is built from TRBV11-2 and TRBJ2-6; D is ambiguous. V gave up 0 bases and J gave up 0 bases, with 15 bases separating them. CDR3 length: 19 residues. CDR1 SGHAT and CDR2 FQNNGV come from the germline V gene. CDR3 bases: TGTGCCAGCAGCTTAGAGAACCATGCCTTTCCCTCTGGGGCCAACGTCCTGACTTTC. Translation: CASSLENHAFPSGANVLTF.

This chain joins TRBV4-1 and TRBJ1-4; D is unresolved. CDR3 length: 15 amino acids. V was clipped by 3 bases and J by 5 bases, with 13 bases between them. The germline CDR1 and CDR2 sequences are MGHRA and YSYEKL. In nucleotides, the CDR3 is TGCGCCAGCAGCCAGGATGGCAGTTGGAATGAAAAACTGTTTTTT. Translated: CASSQDGSWNEKLFF.

The J gene is TRBJ1-5, the V gene TRBV6-5, with a weak D call TRBD1 (5 bases). Germline assignment: CDR1 MNHEY and CDR2 SVGAGI. Trimming removed 6 bases from V and 6 bases from J, with 12 bases in between. The CDR3 has 13 amino acids. The CDR3 coding sequence is TGTGCCAGCAGACCAGGGTTTGGTCAGCCCCAGCATTTT. Its translation is CASRPGFGQPQHF.

V usage is TRBV9 and J usage is TRBJ2-2; 9 bases match TRBD2. The CDR3 is 16 residues long. The germline V gene encodes CDR1 SGDLS and CDR2 YYNGEE. The ends lost 2 bases at V and 7 bases at J; junction bases unmatched: 9. CDR3 residues: CASSVRAGGAFGELFF. CDR3 coding DNA: TGTGCCAGCAGCGTTAGAGCGGGAGGAGCGTTCGGGGAGCTGTTTTTT.

This chain links TRBV7-2 with TRBJ2-3; D is ambiguous. Germline V gives CDR1 SGHTA, CDR2 FQGNSA. The CDR3 sequence is 16 residues long. Trimming cost V 5 bases and J 4 bases, with 19 bases left between them. In DNA, the CDR3 is TGTGCCAGCAGCCCACGTGGCACCTGGCCCCCAGATACGCAGTATTTT. It yields the protein CASSPRGTWPPDTQYF.

J is TRBJ2-1 and V is TRBV19; 15 bases match TRBD2. J lost 7 bases, V lost 5 bases, and 3 bases had no gene match. The CDR3 covers 15 residues. Germline CDR1 reads LNHDA; CDR2 reads SQIVND (reference sequence). The CDR3, as DNA: TGTGCCAGTAGTGTGGGACTAGCGGGGGGTAATGAGCAGTTCTTC. Its protein is CASSVGLAGGNEQFF.

V gene TRBV15 combines with J gene TRBJ1-2; D remains ambiguous. Germline loops: CDR1 LNHNV, CDR2 YYDKDF (reference sequence). Trimming took 0 bases from V and 4 from J, leaving 12 bases between them. The CDR3 totals 15 residues. This chain's CDR3 is CATSREAILSYGYTF. As DNA, the CDR3 is TGTGCCACCAGCAGAGAGGCTATTCTCTCCTATGGCTACACCTTC.

V usage is TRBV28 and J usage is TRBJ1-5, with D possibly matching TRBD1 (6 bases). There are 16 residues in the CDR3. Trimming took 6 bases from V and 11 from J, leaving 26 bases between them. In germline, CDR1 is MDHEN, CDR2 SYDVKM. CDR3 residues: CASSPPGGPLVSAQHF. CDR3 coding DNA: TGTGCCAGCAGCCCCCCGGGGGGGCCCCTGGTGTCAGCCCAGCATTTT.

The chain couples TRBV6-2 or TRBV6-3 to TRBJ1-4; no definite D call. Trimming left V 6 bases short and J 7 bases short, with 9 bases between. This CDR3 has 12 residues. CDR1 is MNHEY and CDR2 is SVGEGT in the germline V gene. CDR3 sequence: CASSFVGEKLFF. CDR3 nucleotides: TGTGCCAGCAGCTTTGTGGGTGAAAAACTGTTTTTT.

The rearrangement joins TRBV4-3 to TRBJ2-7, with D tentatively TRBD2 (6 bases). Looked up from germline, CDR1 is LGHNA and CDR2 is YSLEER. Trimming pared 0 bases from V and 2 bases from J, leaving 14 bases between. The CDR3 totals 16 residues. CDR3 nucleotides: TGCGCCAGCAGCCAAGAAGTCGGGACTGACACCTACGAGCAGTACTTC. It codes for CASSQEVGTDTYEQYF.

V usage is TRBV19 and J usage is TRBJ1-2; D not resolved. This CDR3 has 15 residues. V was shortened by 3 bases and J by 0 bases, with 11 bases between the two germline ends. The germline V gene encodes CDR1 LNHDA and CDR2 SQIVND (reference sequence). The CDR3 DNA reads TGTGCCAGTAGTATGCAGGTGAGAGCTAACTATGGCTACACCTTC. This encodes CASSMQVRANYGYTF.

This rearrangement joins TRBV27 to TRBJ2-7; 12 nucleotides line up with TRBD2. Germline CDR1 reads MNHEY; CDR2 reads SMNVEV (reference sequence). CDR3 length: 16 residues. V shed 10 bases, J shed 1 base, and the junction held 11 bases outside the gene matches. The CDR3 here is CAKKTSGSLWSYEQYF. The CDR3 DNA follows: TGTGCCAAGAAGACTAGCGGGAGCCTCTGGTCCTACGAGCAGTACTTC.

V gene TRBV7-6 combines with J gene TRBJ2-2; 9 positions match TRBD2. The junction had 3 bases not matched to a gene; V was cut back by 3 bases and J by 1 base. CDR3 length: 16 residues. CDR1 and CDR2 from the germline V gene are SGHVS and FNYEAQ. The CDR3 DNA sequence: TGTGCCAGCAGCTTGGAAGCGGGAGGGAACACCGGGGAGCTGTTTTTT. Encoded protein: CASSLEAGGNTGELFF.

The rearrangement joins TRBV6-1 to TRBJ2-2, with D unresolved. The V gene lost 0 bases and the J gene lost 6 bases, with 17 bases spanning the gap. Germline CDR1 reads MNHNS; CDR2 reads SASEGT. This CDR3 region has 17 residues. CDR3 in amino acids: CASSEAEAGWVAGELFF. The CDR3 bases are TGTGCCAGCAGTGAAGCCGAGGCCGGTTGGGTAGCCGGGGAGCTGTTTTTT.

The chain has TRBV29-1 and TRBJ1-2, with D maybe TRBD1 (6 bases). The CDR3 has 13 residues. Per germline, CDR1 SQVTM and CDR2 ANQGSEA. The germline V and J ends were trimmed by 3 bases and 2 bases, with 10 bases remaining between them. CDR3: CSVDEGGNYGYTF. The CDR3, as DNA: TGCAGCGTTGATGAGGGGGGGAACTATGGCTACACCTTC. The full variable domain, completed using reference TRBV29-1 and TRBJ1-2, is SAVISQKPSRDICQRGTSLTIQCQVDSQVTMMFWYRQQPGQSLTLIATANQGSEATYESGFVIDKFPISRPNLTFSTLTVSNMSPEDSSIYLCSVDEGGNYGYTFGSGTRLTVV.